Described below is a single T cell receptor beta chain sequence and its context. Its specificity is not known. The CDR3 runs to 16 residues. With 1 base clipped from V and 7 bases from J, the junction kept 10 bases outside the gene matches. Germline CDR1 reads SGHAT; CDR2 reads FQNNGV. The protocol was immunoSEQ multiplex PCR, while the TCRdb copy is restricted to in-frame clones and leaves out a portion. This sample has roughly 86,000 clones, with 70% to 90% found just once. This sample was taken from a study of OX40 agonist ivuxolimab in advanced cancers. Study as a whole: Ivuxolimab, an antibody that agonizes OX40 (CD134), was administered to the patients. Every 2 weeks, patients received ivuxolimab intravenously, dosed at 0.01 to 10 mg/kg. Study results and caveats: The specificity for antigen of the expanded peripheral T cells was not determined. More expanded clones were found, on average, in CD8+ than in CD4+ T cells.

The material was CD4+ or CD8+ T cells sorted from blood, obtained in a trial of the OX40 agonist ivuxolimab. The chain links TRBV11-2 to TRBJ2-5; TRBD2 matches at 9 bases. The TCR comes from an adult with an advanced solid tumor such as melanoma, head and neck, liver or kidney cancer. The CDR3 DNA reads as TGTGCCAGCAGCTTAGGGCCTAGCGGGGAGGGGGGGACCCAGTACTTC. Translation gives CASSLGPSGEGGTQYF.